Here is one T cell receptor (beta chain) with its context. The data were taken from a study of T-cell reconstitution after alpha-beta-depleted transplantation in children. Unique molecular identifiers were incorporated during preparation of the TCRbeta library. TCRdb passed the PCR reads through MiXCR, listing each CDR3 protein once. Of over 300,000 distinct CDR3 sequences listed, 9% to 12% are singletons. The ends were cut back, 1 base at V and 1 base at J, with 11 bases in the middle. This CDR3 spans 16 amino acids. Looked up from germline, CDR1 is LNHNV and CDR2 is YYDKDF (reference sequence). The receptor was isolated from a human donor who donated a stem cell graft to a child with acute lymphoblastic leukemia. The V gene is TRBV15, the J gene TRBJ2-1; the D is unclear. The sequencing here drew on PBMCs from the stem cell graft donor, taken from the stem cell graft. CDR3 residues: CATSRVVRQSYNEQFF. As DNA, the CDR3 is TGTGCCACCAGCAGAGTAGTAAGACAATCCTACAATGAGCAGTTCTTC.